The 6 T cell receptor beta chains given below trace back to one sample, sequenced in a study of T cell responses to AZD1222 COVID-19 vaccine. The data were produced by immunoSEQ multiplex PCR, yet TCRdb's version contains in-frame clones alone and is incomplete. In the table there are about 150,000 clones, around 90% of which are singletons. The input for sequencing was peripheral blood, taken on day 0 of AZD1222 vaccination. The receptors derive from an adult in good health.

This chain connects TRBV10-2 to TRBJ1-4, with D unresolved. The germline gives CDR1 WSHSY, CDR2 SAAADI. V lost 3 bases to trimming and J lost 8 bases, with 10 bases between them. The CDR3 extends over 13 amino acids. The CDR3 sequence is CASSDPSGEKLFF. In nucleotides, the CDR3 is TGCGCCAGCAGTGACCCTAGCGGGGAAAAACTGTTTTTT.

DNA for the CDR3: TGTGCCAGCAGCCATAGCGGGGGGCCTTACAATGAGCAGTTCTTC. Translated, it gives CASSHSGGPYNEQFF. The chain joins TRBV11-3 to TRBJ2-1, with 10 bases that match TRBD2. Germline loops: CDR1 SGHNT, CDR2 YENEEA. This CDR3 comprises 15 residues. The ends lost 5 bases at V and 4 bases at J; junction bases unmatched: 5.

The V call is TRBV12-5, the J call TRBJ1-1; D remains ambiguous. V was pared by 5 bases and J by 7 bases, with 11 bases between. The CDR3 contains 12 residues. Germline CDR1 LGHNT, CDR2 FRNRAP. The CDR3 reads CASGPRWGEAFF. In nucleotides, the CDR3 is TGTGCTAGTGGTCCGCGGTGGGGTGAAGCTTTCTTT. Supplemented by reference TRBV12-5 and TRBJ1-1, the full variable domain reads DARVTQTPRHKVTEMGQEVTMRCQPILGHNTVFWYRQTMMQGLELLAYFRNRAPLDDSGMPKDRFSAEMPDATLATLKIQPSEPRDSAVYFCASGPRWGEAFFGQGTRLTVV.

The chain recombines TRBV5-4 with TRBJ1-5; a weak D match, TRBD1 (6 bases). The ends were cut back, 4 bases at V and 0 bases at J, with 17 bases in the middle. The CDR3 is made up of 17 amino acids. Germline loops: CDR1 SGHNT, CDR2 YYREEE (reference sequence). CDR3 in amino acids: CASSPTGKYDSNQPQHF. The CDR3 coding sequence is TGTGCCAGCAGCCCTACAGGGAAATACGATAGCAATCAGCCCCAGCATTTT.

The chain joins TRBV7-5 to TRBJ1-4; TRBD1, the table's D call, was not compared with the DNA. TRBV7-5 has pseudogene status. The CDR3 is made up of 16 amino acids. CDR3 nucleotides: TGTGCCAGGACACGATGTCCCCGTCAGGAAAATGAAAAACTGTTTTTT. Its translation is CARTRCPRQENEKLFF.

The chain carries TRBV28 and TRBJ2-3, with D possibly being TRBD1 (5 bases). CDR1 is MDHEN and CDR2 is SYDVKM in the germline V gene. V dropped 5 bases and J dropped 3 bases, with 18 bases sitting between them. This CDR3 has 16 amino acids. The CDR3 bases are TGTGCCAGCAGTCCAACTTTCAGGGTCAGGACAGATACGCAGTATTTT. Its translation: CASSPTFRVRTDTQYF.